This T cell receptor beta chain came from a study of human T cells and chemical hapten exposure. Study summary: Patients got weekly scalp diphenylcyclopropenone doses over the roughly 22-week study. It was small differences in pooled library volume that mainly caused per-sample TCR yields to vary. Study-wide findings and caveats: Counts of expanded TCRs (at PT1) showed a positive correlation with patch test score. Sensitizing to DPC left TCRs with a frequency above 1 in 1000 unaltered.

This CDR3 contains 16 residues. Looked up from germline, CDR1 is MDHEN and CDR2 is SYDVKM. J gave up 7 bases and V 3 bases, and 9 bases lay outside the gene matches. Time point in this sample: pre-sensitization, week 0. The treatment here: therapeutic diphenylcyclopropenone sensitization with weekly scalp DPC. As regards this clonotype: Its matching antigen is unknown.

TCRdb re-derived calls from the RACE reads in MiXCR, one entry per CDR3 protein. The sample records about 180,000 distinct CDR3 sequences, roughly 30% being singletons. This rearrangement joins TRBV28 to TRBJ1-6; the match to TRBD1 covers 7 bases. The sample was whole blood, taken in connection with sensitization to the hapten diphenylcyclopropenone (DPC). This TCR was sampled from a woman under 40 with alopecia areata. Some clones in this sample may be carry-over from other donors' samples. The CDR3 bases are TGTGCCAGCAGTTTCATCTCGCAGGGGGGGAATTCACCCCTCCACTTT. Its translation is CASSFISQGGNSPLHF.